The clone carrying this TCR beta chain appeared many times. The CDR3 is made up of 18 amino acids. The trim removed 5 bases at V and 2 bases at J, leaving 15 bases unmatched. CDR1 and CDR2 from the germline V gene are MRHNA and SNTAGT. This sample is part of a study of T cells in Graves' hyperthyroidism and ophthalmopathy. Amplification of TCR beta CDR3 regions used RNA as the template. An initial round of RT-PCR targeting the TCR CDR3 relied on the HTBI primer set. One entry per CDR3 protein results from TCRdb running MiXCR on the multiplex PCR reads. The repertoire holds about 610,000 distinct CDR3 sequences, with approximately 14% as singletons.

What was sequenced was blood. The J gene is TRBJ1-1, the V gene TRBV6-4; TRBD1 agrees at 9 bases. This clonotype originated in a woman aged 40 to 50 with Graves' ophthalmopathy. In DNA, the CDR3 is TGTGCCAGCAGTATCCCGGGACAGGGTTTGGCGAGTAACACTGAAGCTTTCTTT. Translating it yields CASSIPGQGLASNTEAFF.